The clone carrying this TCR beta chain was seen a few times. TCRdb passed the 5' RACE reads through MiXCR, listing each CDR3 protein once. The sample contains over 95,000 distinct CDR3 sequences, approximately 10% of which appear only once. The sample belongs to a study of spatial heterogeneity in lung cancer. Study-level information: The donors were 55 to 80 patients with non-small cell lung cancer that was early-stage and untreated.

The time point here: blood at routine non-recurrence follow-up after resection. V lost 3 bases and J 8 bases, leaving 23 bases between the germline ends. In germline, CDR1 is SGHRS, CDR2 YFSETQ. CDR3 size: 16 residues. The chain joins TRBV5-1 to TRBJ1-2; D perhaps matches TRBD1 (6 bases). The input for sequencing was PBMCs, taken at follow-up. The sequence derives from a female donor with early-stage non-small cell lung cancer. The CDR3 DNA follows: TGCGCCAGCAGCTCTGCGGGACATTTCAACTTCTGGGGCTACACCTTC. This sequence encodes CASSSAGHFNFWGYTF.